This T cell receptor beta chain was observed in a study of a mutant IDH1 vaccine in newly diagnosed glioma. Details on this clone: Its antigen remains unidentified.

The CDR3 is made up of 15 amino acids. With 7 bases clipped from V and 6 bases from J, the junction kept 6 bases outside the gene matches. Noted time point: week 47, end of study. Mutant IDH1 20-mer peptide, at 300 ug, made up each vaccine dose, with topical imiquimod. Assay used: immunoSEQ multiplex PCR; TCRdb lists only in-frame clones, some missing. The table shows nearly 25,000 clones, with 82% occurring only once. The V gene is TRBV6-7, the J gene TRBJ2-3, with TRBD2 identical over 14 bases. TRBV6-7 is treated as an ORF (open reading frame) with a function not yet certain. Specimen: PBMCs, collected from a glioma patient whose treatment included an IDH1 peptide vaccine. The sequence was obtained from a middle-aged man with glioma. Some clones in this sample may be carry-over from other donors' samples. As DNA, the CDR3 is TGTGCCAGCACCGGACTAGCGGGGGGTTTGGATACGCAGTATTTT. This sequence encodes CASTGLAGGLDTQYF.